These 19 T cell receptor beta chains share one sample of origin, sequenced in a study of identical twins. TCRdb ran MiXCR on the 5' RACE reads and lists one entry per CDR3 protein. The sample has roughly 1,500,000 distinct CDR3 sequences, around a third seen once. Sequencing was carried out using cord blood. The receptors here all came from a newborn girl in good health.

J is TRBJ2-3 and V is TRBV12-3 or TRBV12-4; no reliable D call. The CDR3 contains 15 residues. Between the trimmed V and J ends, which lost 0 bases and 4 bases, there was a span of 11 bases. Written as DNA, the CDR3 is TGTGCCAGCAGTTTAGCGGGCCGACGGGCAGATACGCAGTATTTT. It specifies CASSLAGRRADTQYF.

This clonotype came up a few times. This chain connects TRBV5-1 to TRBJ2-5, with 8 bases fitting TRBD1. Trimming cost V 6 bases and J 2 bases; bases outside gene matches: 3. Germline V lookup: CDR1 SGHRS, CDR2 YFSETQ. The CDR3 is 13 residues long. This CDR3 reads CASTYRGQETQYF. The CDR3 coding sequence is TGCGCCAGCACCTACAGGGGGCAAGAGACCCAGTACTTC.

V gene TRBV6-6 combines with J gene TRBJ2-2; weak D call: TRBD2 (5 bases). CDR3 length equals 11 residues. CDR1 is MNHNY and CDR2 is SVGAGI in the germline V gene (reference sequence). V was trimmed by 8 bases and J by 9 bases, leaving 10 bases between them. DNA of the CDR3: TGTGCCAGCGGAGGCGCCCGGGAGCTGTTTTTT. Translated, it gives CASGGARELFF.

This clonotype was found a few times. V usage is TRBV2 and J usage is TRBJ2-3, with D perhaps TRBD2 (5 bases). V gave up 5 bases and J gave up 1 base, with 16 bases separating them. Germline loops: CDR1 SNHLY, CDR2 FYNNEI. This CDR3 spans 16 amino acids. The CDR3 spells CASSWASRSRTDTQYF. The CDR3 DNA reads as TGTGCCAGCAGTTGGGCTAGCCGGTCCCGCACAGATACGCAGTATTTT.

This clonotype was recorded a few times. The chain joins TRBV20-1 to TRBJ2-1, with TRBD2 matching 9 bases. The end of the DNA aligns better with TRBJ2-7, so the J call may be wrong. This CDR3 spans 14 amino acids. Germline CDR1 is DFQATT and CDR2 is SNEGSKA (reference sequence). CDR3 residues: CSASSGDTYNEQYF. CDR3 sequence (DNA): TGCAGTGCTTCTAGCGGGGACACCTACAATGAGCAGTACTTC.

The DNA for the CDR3 is TGTGCCAGCAGTACGGGGCTACAGGGAGGGGTTGATAGCAATCAGCCCCAGCATTTT. Amino acids: CASSTGLQGGVDSNQPQHF. V gene TRBV6-1 combines with J gene TRBJ1-5; D is possibly TRBD1 (6 bases). Germline CDR1 reads MNHNS; CDR2 reads SASEGT. This CDR3 is built from 19 residues. The V end was cut by 5 bases, the J end by 0 bases, with 23 bases between.

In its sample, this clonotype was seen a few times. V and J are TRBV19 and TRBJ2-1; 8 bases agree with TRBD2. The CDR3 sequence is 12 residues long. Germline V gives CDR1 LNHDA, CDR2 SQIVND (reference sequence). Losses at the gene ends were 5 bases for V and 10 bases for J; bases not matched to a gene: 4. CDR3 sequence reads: CASSPERGEQFF. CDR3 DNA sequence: TGTGCCAGTAGTCCAGAGCGGGGGGAGCAGTTCTTC.

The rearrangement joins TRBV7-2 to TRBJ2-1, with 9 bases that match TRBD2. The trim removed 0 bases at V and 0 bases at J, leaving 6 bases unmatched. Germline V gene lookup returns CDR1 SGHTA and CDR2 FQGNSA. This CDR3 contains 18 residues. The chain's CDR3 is CASSLARVAGDSYNEQFF. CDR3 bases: TGTGCCAGCAGCTTAGCGAGGGTAGCGGGAGACTCCTACAATGAGCAGTTCTTC.

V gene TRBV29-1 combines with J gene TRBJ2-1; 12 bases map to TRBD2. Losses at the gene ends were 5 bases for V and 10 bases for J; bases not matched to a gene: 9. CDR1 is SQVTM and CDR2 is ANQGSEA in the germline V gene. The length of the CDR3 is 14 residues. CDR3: CSVKGTSGSYEQFF. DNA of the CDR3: TGCAGCGTTAAAGGGACTAGCGGGTCCTACGAGCAGTTCTTC.

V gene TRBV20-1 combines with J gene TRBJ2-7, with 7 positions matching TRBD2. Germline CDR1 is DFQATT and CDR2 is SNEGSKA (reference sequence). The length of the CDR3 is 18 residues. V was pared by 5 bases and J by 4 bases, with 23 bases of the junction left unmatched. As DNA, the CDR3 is TGCAGTGCTCGCGTATGGGGATCCGGTGCGGGAGACTCTTACGAGCAGTACTTC. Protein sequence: CSARVWGSGAGDSYEQYF.

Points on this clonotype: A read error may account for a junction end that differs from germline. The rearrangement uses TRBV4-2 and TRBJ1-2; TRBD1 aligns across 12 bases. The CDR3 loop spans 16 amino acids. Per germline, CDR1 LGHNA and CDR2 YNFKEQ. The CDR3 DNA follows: TGTGCCGGCAGCCGGGACGGGACAGGGGGCGACTATGGCTACACCTTC. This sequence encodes CAGSRDGTGGDYGYTF.

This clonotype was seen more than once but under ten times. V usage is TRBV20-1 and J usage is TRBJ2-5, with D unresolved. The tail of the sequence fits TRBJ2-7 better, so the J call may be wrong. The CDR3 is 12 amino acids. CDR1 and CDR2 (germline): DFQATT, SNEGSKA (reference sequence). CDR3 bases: TGCAGTGCTAGAGTTGGTAGCAACGAGCAGTACTTC. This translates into CSARVGSNEQYF.

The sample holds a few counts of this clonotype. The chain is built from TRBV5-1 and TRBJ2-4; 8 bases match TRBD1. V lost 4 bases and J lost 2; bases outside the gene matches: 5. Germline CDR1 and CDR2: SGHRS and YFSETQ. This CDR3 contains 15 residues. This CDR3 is CASSDPRGPKNIQYF. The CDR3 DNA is TGCGCCAGCAGCGACCCCAGGGGGCCCAAAAACATTCAGTACTTC.

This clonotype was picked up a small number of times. CDR3 region: CASSWRDSPSSGANVLTF. CDR3 nucleotides: TGTGCCAGCAGCTGGCGGGACAGCCCAAGCTCTGGGGCCAACGTCCTGACTTTC. The rearrangement joins TRBV7-8 to TRBJ2-6, with D possibly being TRBD1 (7 bases). The CDR3 sequence is 18 residues long. V lost 4 bases and J 0 bases, leaving 16 bases between the germline ends. Germline loops: CDR1 SGHVS, CDR2 FQNEAQ. Using reference TRBV7-8 and TRBJ2-6 for the parts outside the CDR3, the full variable domain is GAGVSQSPRYKVAKRGQDVALRCDPISGHVSLFWYQQALGQGPEFLTYFQNEAQLDKSGLPSDRFFAERPEGSVSTLKIQRTQQEDSAVYLCASSWRDSPSSGANVLTFGAGSRLTVL.

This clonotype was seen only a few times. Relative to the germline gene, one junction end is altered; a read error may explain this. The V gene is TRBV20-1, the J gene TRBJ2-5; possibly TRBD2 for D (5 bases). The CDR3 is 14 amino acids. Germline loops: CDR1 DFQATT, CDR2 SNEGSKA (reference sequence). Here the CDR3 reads CRARPPGLEETQYF. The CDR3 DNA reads TGCAGGGCTAGGCCTCCCGGACTCGAGGAGACCCAGTACTTC.

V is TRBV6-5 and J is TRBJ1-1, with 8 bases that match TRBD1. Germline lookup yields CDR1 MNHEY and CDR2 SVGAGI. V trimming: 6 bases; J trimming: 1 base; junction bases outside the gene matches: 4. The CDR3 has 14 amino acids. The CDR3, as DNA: TGTGCCAGCAGGGACAGGGTTAAGAACACTGAAGCTTTCTTT. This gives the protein CASRDRVKNTEAFF.

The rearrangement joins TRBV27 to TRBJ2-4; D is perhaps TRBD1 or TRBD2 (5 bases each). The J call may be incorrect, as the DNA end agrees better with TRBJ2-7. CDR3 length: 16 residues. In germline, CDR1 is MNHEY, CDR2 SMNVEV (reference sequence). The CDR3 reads CASSWSGDPSLYEQYF. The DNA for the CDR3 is TGTGCCAGCAGTTGGTCCGGGGACCCATCTCTCTACGAGCAGTACTTC.

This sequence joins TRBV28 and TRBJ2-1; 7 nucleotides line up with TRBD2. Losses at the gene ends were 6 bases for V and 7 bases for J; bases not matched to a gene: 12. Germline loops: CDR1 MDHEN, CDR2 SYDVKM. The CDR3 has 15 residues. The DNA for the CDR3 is TGTGCCAGCAGCCCTGGGGCGACTAGCATGAATGAGCAGTTCTTC. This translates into CASSPGATSMNEQFF.

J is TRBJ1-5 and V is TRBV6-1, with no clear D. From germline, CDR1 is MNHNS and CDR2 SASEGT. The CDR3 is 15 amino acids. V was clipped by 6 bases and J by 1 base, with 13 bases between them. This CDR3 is CASRAGGGSNQPQHF. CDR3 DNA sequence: TGTGCCAGCAGAGCAGGAGGTGGGAGCAATCAGCCCCAGCATTTT.